The present T cell receptor beta chain was sequenced within a study of T cell repertoires in breast cancer. The expanded emulsion RT-PCR method captured paired alpha and beta chains from CD8+ T cells. Germline loops: CDR1 SQVTM, CDR2 ANQGSEA. Between the trimmed V and J ends, which lost 2 bases and 7 bases, there was a span of 12 bases. The CDR3 loop spans 14 amino acids. A second nested PCR with blocking oligonucleotides suppressed unpaired genes. Using its own MiXCR run on the emulsion pairing reads, TCRdb lists one record per CDR3 protein. Counted here are about 40,000 distinct CDR3 sequences, under 50% occurring once; the ten biggest clones make up approximately 60%.

This chain links TRBV29-1 with TRBJ1-6; D not resolved. This TCR came from a pool of human donors with breast cancer or a healthy control (not recorded which). Sequenced: CD8+ T cells. The CDR3: CSVEIGGRNSPLHF. The CDR3 coding sequence is TGCAGCGTTGAAATAGGAGGGAGGAATTCACCCCTCCACTTT.